This T cell receptor beta chain was sequenced during a study of cytomegalovirus exposure and HLA in healthy donors. PCR amplification relied on 60 Vbeta primers (plus 13 Jbeta primers). Clones were sequenced by immunoSEQ multiplex PCR, and TCRdb holds only the in-frame ones, with some missing. This table holds 100,000 to 150,000 clones, more than 9% found once. The germline V gene has CDR1 GTSNPN and CDR2 SVGIG (reference sequence). The V segment lost 3 bases and the J segment 2 bases; nucleotides outside the gene matches: 1. The CDR3 length is 13 residues. Sequenced input: PBMCs. The sequence was obtained from a woman aged 18-29 years in good health and CMV-seropositive. The chain couples TRBV30 to TRBJ2-7, with 10 bases that match TRBD2. CDR3 in DNA: TGTGCCTGGAGAACTAGCGGGACCTACGAGCAGTACTTC. Its protein is CAWRTSGTYEQYF.